The subject of this entry is one TCR beta chain. Only a few counts were recorded for this clone. Which antigen it targets is not known. Per-nucleotide qualities are absent, and no much larger clonotype sits a single base away. This entry belongs to a study of blood T cell repertoires in COVID-19 (dated by TCRdb to the early 2020s). Concerning the study at large: The collaborator samples originated in the United States, Italy and Spain and spanned the acute and convalescent phases of COVID-19. The prospective study material was composed of cDNA or gDNA derived from T cells, B-cell-depleted T cells, or PBMCs. Subjects who had been exposed to COVID-19, were actively infected with it, or had recovered from it provided the deeply sampled blood TCRbeta repertoires that made up the dataset. The repertoires were made available in a free public database intended to serve as a resource for research on the immune response to SARS-CoV-2. Samples were obtained from the ongoing ImmuneRACE study (first 160 participants) and from about 1,300 subjects provided by 6 global collaborators. Sample metadata almost always included a de-identified subject ID, COVID-19 status, age in years and sex. HLA class I and class II types, where available, came from metadata supplied by the sample provider rather than from assay-based typing.

The collaborating institutions used their own protocols to collect whole blood in K2EDTA tubes. Collaborator samples were shipped for TCRbeta analysis as frozen whole blood, isolated PBMCs, or DNA extracted from either sample type. The immunoSEQ Assay, a bias-controlled multiplex PCR, was used to amplify TCRbeta CDR3 regions from genomic DNA. Per the authors' processing: The number of nucleated cells in each sample was estimated from the amplification of reference gene primers within the assay. Sequence reads were collapsed and filtered to measure the absolute abundance of every unique TCRbeta CDR3 rearrangement. For each sample, productive Simpson clonality was calculated by taking the square root of Simpson's diversity index across productive rearrangements. TCRdb stores this immuneACCESS table with in-frame sequences only. Part of the clones is absent; in the studies checked, under half of the shortfall reflects unresolved V genes, and no reason is known for the rest. Clonal size and the V and J genes are those of that table, whereas D and trimming came from the DNA. The sample profile shows roughly 130,000 clones; around 85% of them were found once. About a sixth of the sample comes from the top ten.

Study-level results and caveats: How much clinical and demographic metadata was included differed by source and by participant, and the metadata was provided uncurated.

From V the trimming removes 4 bases and from J it removes 5 bases, while the gene matches leave 14 bases of the junction unaccounted for. CDR1 and CDR2 (SGHAT, FQNNGV) derive from the germline V gene. Reading from cysteine to phenylalanine, the CDR3 counts 18 amino acids. The only DNA kept is the CDR3, 54 bases in frame from the first base. Sequenced material: peripheral blood. The sequence was obtained from a woman aged 45-59 years with acute or convalescent COVID-19. Rearrangement joined TRBV11-2 to TRBJ2-3; 11 junctional bases match TRBD2. The DNA sequence reads TGTGCCAGCAGCTCCAGTCTCCTTAGCGGGGGGGCTGGAGATACGCAGTATTTT. This gives the protein CASSSSLLSGGAGDTQYF.